This T cell receptor beta chain was recorded in a study of graft-versus-host responses after intestinal transplantation. About the research overall: Every recipient had anti-thymocyte globulin induction and two to three years of tacrolimus plus steroids.

Using immunoSEQ multiplex PCR, the repertoire was profiled, and TCRdb retains in-frame clones only, with some absent. The sample includes around 100,000 clones, about 90% seen only once; the top ten take 0.9% to 1%. V gave up 1 base and J gave up 2 bases, with 11 bases separating them. The length of the CDR3 is 14 residues. Looked up from germline, CDR1 is GTSNPN and CDR2 is SVGIG (reference sequence). Concerning this clone itself: Its antigen remains unknown.

The clonotype originates from a human donor who was the organ donor for an intestinal transplant. This specimen was unstimulated CD4+ T cells sorted from spleen or lymph node cells, taken before transplant. The V call is TRBV30, the J call TRBJ1-2; tentatively, D is TRBD1 (6 bases). The CDR3 nucleotides read TGTGCCTGGAGTGCGGGACACCTCAACTATGGCTACACCTTC. It codes for CAWSAGHLNYGYTF.